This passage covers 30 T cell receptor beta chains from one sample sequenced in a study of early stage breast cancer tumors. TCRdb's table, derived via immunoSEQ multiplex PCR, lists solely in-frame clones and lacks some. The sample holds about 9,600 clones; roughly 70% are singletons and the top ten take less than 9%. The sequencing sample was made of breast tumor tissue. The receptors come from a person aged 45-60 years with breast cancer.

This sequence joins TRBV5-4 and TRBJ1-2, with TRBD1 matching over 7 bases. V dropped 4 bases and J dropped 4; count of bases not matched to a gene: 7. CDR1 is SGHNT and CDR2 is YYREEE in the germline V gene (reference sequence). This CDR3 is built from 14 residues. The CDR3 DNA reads TGTGCCAGCAGCCCAGGACAGGAGGTCTATGGCTACACCTTC. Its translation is CASSPGQEVYGYTF.

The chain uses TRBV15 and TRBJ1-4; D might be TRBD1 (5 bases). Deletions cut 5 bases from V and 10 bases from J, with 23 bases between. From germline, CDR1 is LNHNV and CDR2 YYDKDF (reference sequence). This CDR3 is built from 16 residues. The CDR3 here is CATSARDPGLGRKLFF. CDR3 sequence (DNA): TGTGCCACCAGCGCGAGGGATCCGGGGCTCGGGAGAAAACTGTTTTTT.

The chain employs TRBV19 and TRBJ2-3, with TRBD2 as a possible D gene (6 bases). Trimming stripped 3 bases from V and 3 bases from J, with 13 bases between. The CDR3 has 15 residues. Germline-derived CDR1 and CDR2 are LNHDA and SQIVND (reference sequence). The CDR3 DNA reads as TGTGCCAGTAGTATGGGTAGCGGTCTAACAGATACGCAGTATTTT. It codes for CASSMGSGLTDTQYF.

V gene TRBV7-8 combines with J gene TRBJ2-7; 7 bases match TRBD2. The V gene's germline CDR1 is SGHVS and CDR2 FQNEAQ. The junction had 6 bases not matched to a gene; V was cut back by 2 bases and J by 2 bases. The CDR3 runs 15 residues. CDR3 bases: TGTGCCAGCAGCTTACTGACTAGCTCGACCTACGAGCAGTACTTC. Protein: CASSLLTSSTYEQYF.

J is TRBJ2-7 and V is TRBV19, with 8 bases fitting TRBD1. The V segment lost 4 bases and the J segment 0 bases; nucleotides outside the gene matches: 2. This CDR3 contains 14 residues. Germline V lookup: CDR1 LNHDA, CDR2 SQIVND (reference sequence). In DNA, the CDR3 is TGTGCCAGTAGTAGGACAGGGATCTCCTACGAGCAGTACTTC. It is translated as CASSRTGISYEQYF.

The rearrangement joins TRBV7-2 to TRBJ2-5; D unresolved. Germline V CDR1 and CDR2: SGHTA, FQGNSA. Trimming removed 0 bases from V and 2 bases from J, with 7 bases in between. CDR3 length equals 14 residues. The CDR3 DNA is TGTGCCAGCAGCTTAGCGCTTACTCAAGAGACCCAGTACTTC. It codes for CASSLALTQETQYF.

CDR3 amino acids: CATSRDSGSGANVLTF. The CDR3 DNA reads TGTGCCACCAGCAGAGATTCGGGCTCTGGGGCCAACGTCCTGACTTTC. V is TRBV15 and J is TRBJ2-6; D call uncertain. V lost 0 bases and J lost 0, with 6 bases in between. The CDR3 is 16 amino acids. CDR1 and CDR2 from the germline V gene are LNHNV and YYDKDF (reference sequence).

CDR3 loop: CASSLGGVAPGGYTF. In DNA form, the CDR3 reads TGTGCCAGCAGCTTAGGGGGTGTAGCCCCTGGGGGCTACACCTTC. This chain connects TRBV7-9 to TRBJ1-2; D is ambiguous. The germline gives CDR1 SEHNR, CDR2 FQNEAQ (reference sequence). Trimming cost V 1 base and J 8 bases, with 17 bases left between them. This CDR3 region has 15 residues.

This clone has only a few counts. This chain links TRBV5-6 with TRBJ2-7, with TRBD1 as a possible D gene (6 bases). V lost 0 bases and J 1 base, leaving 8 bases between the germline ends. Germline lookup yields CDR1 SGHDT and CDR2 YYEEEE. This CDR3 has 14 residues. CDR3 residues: CASSLVGGSYEQYF. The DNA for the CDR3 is TGTGCCAGCAGCTTGGTAGGGGGATCCTACGAGCAGTACTTC.

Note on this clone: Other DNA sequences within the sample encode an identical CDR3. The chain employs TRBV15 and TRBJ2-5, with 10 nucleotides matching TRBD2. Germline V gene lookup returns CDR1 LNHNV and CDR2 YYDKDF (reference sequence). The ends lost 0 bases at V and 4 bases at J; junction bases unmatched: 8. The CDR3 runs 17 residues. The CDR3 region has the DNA TGTGCCACCAGCAGAGATACGGCTAGCGGGAGTCGAGAGACCCAGTACTTC. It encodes CATSRDTASGSRETQYF.

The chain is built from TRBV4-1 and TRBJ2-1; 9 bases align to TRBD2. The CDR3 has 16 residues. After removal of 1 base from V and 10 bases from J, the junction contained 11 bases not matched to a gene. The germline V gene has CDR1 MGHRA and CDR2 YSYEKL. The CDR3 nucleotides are TGCGCCAGCAGCCAAGTAGTTAGCGGGGGCCTCAAGGAGCAGTTCTTC. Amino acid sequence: CASSQVVSGGLKEQFF.

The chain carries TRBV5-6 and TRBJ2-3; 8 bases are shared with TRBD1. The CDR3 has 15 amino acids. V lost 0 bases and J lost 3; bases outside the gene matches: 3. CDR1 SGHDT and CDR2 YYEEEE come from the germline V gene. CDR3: CASSLVGQGTDTQYF. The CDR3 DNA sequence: TGTGCCAGCAGCTTGGTAGGACAGGGAACAGATACGCAGTATTTT.

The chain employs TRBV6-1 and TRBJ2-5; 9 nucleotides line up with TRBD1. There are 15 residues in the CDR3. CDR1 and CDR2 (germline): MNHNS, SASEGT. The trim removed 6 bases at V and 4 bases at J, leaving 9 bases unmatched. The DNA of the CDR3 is TGTGCCAGCAGGGAGGGACAGGGAGGATCAGAGACCCAGTACTTC. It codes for CASREGQGGSETQYF.

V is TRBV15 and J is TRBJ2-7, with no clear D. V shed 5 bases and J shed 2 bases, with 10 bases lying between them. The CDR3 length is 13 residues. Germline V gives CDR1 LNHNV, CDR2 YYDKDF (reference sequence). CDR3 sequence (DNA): TGTGCCACCAGCGCGCAACTAACCTACGAGCAGTACTTC. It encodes CATSAQLTYEQYF.

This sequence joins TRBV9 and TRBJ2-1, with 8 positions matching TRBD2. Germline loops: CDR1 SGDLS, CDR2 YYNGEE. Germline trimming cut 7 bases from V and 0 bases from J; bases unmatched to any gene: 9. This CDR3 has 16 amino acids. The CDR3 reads CASGAGVPSSYNEQFF. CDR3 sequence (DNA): TGTGCCAGCGGAGCGGGAGTCCCGAGCTCCTACAATGAGCAGTTCTTC.

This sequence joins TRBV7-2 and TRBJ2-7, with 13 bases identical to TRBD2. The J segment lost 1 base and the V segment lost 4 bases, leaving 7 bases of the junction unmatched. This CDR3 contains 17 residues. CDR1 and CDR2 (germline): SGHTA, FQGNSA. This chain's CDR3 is CASSSLPGLAGSYEQYF. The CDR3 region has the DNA TGTGCCAGCAGCTCGCTACCGGGACTAGCGGGGTCCTACGAGCAGTACTTC.

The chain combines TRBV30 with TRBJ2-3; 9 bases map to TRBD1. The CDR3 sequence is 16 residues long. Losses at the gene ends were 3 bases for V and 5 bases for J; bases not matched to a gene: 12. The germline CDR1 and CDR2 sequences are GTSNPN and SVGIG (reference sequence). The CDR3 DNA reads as TGTGCCTGGAGCCTTGGACAGGGGCCTCCTCGAGATACGCAGTATTTT. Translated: CAWSLGQGPPRDTQYF.

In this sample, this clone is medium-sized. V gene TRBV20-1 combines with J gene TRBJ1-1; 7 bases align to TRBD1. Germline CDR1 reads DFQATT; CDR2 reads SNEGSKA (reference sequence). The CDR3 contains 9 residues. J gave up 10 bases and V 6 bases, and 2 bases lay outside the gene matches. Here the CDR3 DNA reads TGCAGTGCCAGGGGGTTAGCTTTCTTT. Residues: CSARGLAFF.

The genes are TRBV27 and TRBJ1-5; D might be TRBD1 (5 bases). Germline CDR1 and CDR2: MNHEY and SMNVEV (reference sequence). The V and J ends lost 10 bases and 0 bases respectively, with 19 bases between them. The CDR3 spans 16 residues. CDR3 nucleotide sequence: TGTGCCACCTCGACAGAAAAATTCTTTAGCAATCAGCCCCAGCATTTT. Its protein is CATSTEKFFSNQPQHF.

CDR3 residues: CASSEGGHQPQHF. Here the CDR3 DNA reads TGTGCCAGCAGTGAAGGGGGGCATCAGCCCCAGCATTTT. This rearrangement joins TRBV25-1 to TRBJ1-5; D may be TRBD1 (6 bases). The CDR3 is made up of 13 amino acids. CDR1 and CDR2 (germline): MGHDK, SYGVNS. V was clipped by 2 bases and J by 5 bases, with 7 bases between them.

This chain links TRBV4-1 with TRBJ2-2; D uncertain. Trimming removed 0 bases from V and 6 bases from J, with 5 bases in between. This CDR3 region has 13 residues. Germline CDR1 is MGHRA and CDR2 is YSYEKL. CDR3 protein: CASSQENAGELFF. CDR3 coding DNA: TGCGCCAGCAGCCAAGAAAATGCCGGGGAGCTGTTTTTT.

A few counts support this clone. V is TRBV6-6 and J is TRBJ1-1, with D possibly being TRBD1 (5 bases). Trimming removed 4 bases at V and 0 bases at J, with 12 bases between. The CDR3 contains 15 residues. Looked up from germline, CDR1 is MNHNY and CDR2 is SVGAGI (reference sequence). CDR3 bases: TGTGCCAGCAGTTTCTCGGGGGGAATGAACACTGAAGCTTTCTTT. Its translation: CASSFSGGMNTEAFF.

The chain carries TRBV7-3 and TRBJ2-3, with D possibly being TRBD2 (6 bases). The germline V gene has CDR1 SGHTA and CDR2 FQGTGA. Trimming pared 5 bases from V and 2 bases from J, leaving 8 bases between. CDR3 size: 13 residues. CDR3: CASSRGTTDTQYF. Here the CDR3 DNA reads TGTGCCAGCAGCCGGGGGACCACAGATACGCAGTATTTT. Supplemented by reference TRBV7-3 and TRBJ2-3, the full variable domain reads GAGVSQTPSNKVTEKGKYVELRCDPISGHTALYWYRQSLGQGPEFLIYFQGTGAADDSGLPNDRFFAVRPEGSVSTLKIQRTERGDSAVYLCASSRGTTDTQYFGPGTRLTVL.

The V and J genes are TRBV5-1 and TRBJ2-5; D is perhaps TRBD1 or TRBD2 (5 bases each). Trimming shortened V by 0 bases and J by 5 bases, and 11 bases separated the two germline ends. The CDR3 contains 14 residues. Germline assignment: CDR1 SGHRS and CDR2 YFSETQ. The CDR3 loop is CASSLAPGAETQYF. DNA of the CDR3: TGCGCCAGCAGCTTGGCTCCCGGGGCCGAGACCCAGTACTTC.

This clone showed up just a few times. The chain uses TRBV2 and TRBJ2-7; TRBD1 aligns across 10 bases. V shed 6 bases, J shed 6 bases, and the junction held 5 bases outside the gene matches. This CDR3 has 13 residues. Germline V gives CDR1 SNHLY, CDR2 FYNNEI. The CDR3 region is CASSLRDRGEQYF. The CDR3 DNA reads TGTGCCAGCAGCCTCCGGGACAGGGGCGAGCAGTACTTC.

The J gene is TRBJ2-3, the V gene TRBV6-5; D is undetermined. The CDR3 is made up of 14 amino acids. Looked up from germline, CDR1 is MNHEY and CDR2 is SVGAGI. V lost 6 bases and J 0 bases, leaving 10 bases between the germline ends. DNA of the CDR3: TGTGCCAGCAGCTCTAAAACTAGCACAGATACGCAGTATTTT. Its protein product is CASSSKTSTDTQYF.

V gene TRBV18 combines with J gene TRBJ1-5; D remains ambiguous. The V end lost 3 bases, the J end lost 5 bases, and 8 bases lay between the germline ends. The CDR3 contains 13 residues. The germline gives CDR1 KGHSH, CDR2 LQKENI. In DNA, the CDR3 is TGTGCCAGCTCACCCTTCGGTGATCAGCCCCAGCATTTT. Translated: CASSPFGDQPQHF.

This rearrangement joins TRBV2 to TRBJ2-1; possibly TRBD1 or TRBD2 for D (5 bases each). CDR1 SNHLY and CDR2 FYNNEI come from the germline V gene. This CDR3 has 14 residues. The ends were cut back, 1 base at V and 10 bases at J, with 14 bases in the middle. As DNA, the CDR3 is TGTGCCAGCAGTGAAGATAAAGGGGACGGAGAGCAGTTCTTC. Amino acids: CASSEDKGDGEQFF.

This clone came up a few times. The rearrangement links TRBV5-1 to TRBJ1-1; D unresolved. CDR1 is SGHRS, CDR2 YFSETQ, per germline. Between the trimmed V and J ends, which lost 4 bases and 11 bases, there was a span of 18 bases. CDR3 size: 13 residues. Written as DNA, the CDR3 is TGCGCCAGCAGCCCAACGACGGCCGTGAGTGCTTTCTTT. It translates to CASSPTTAVSAFF. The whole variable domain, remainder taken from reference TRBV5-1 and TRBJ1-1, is KAGVTQTPRYLIKTRGQQVTLSCSPISGHRSVSWYQQTPGQGLQFLFEYFSETQRNKGNFPGRFSGRQFSNSRSEMNVSTLELGDSALYLCASSPTTAVSAFFGQGTRLTVV.

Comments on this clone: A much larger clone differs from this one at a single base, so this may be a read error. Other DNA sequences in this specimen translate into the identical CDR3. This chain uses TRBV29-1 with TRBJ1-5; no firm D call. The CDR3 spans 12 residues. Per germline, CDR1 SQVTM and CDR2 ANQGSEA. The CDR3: CSVGGSNQPQHF. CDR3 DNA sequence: TGCAGCGTTGGAGGGAGCAATCAGCCCCAACATTTT.